The clone carrying this TCR beta chain has a count of ten or more. Antigen: not known. A J-beta primer mix and a sample-barcoded 5' primer were used in a second PCR of roughly 7 to 12 cycles. From the 5' RACE reads, TCRdb called clonotypes with MiXCR, one entry per CDR3 protein. Of hundreds of thousands of distinct CDR3 sequences in the sample, approximately 29% were seen once. The source of the sample is a study of blood T cells in healthy people across ages. Overall study: There was about one barcoded beta molecule captured by template switching per two T cells. Findings of the study overall: Per million T cells, TCR beta diversity dropped roughly linearly as age increased.

It was approximately 9 milliliters of peripheral blood that were drawn from each donor. The ends lost 3 bases at V and 6 bases at J; junction bases unmatched: 5. CDR1 SGHRS and CDR2 YFSETQ come from the germline V gene. The CDR3 is 14 residues long. The sample was blood. The chain links TRBV5-1 to TRBJ2-1; 8 bases fit TRBD2. This TCR was sampled from a woman older than 75 in good health. The CDR3 nucleotides are TGCGCCAGCAGCTCCGGGGGGGCCCTCAATGAGCAGTTCTTC. Protein: CASSSGGALNEQFF.